Listed here are 9 T cell receptor beta chains from one sample, sequenced in a study of T-cell reconstitution after alpha-beta-depleted transplantation in children. During its preparation, the TCRbeta library received unique molecular identifiers. TCRdb fed the PCR reads into MiXCR, producing one record per CDR3 protein. This sample has 700,000 or so distinct CDR3 sequences, with around 13% found just once. The sample in question was PBMCs, obtained before TCRalphabeta/CD19-depleted stem cell transplant. The receptors were sampled from a girl aged 2-10 years with congenital amegakaryocytic thrombocytopenia, due to receive a stem cell transplant.

V is TRBV7-2 and J is TRBJ2-1; 10 bases match TRBD2. There are 16 residues in the CDR3. CDR1 is SGHTA, CDR2 FQGNSA, per germline. V dropped 1 base and J dropped 4; count of bases not matched to a gene: 4. In nucleotides, the CDR3 is TGTGCCAGCAGCTTAGTGTCAGCGGGAGGGTACAATGAGCAGTTCTTC. This gives the protein CASSLVSAGGYNEQFF.

This clonotype was found a few times. The rearrangement links TRBV7-9 to TRBJ2-5; no definite D call. Between the trimmed V and J ends, which lost 1 base and 0 bases, there was a span of 9 bases. Germline CDR1 is SEHNR and CDR2 is FQNEAQ (reference sequence). The CDR3 has 15 amino acids. The CDR3 region has the DNA TGTGCCAGCAGCTTAGAACCGACGGACCAAGAGACCCAGTACTTC. This codes for CASSLEPTDQETQYF.

This clonotype was found many times. This chain uses TRBV28 with TRBJ1-5; D call uncertain. The CDR3 spans 13 residues. Per germline, CDR1 MDHEN and CDR2 SYDVKM. The V end lost 5 bases, the J end lost 7 bases, and 12 bases lay between the germline ends. The CDR3 protein is CASSILGNQPQHF. The DNA for the CDR3 is TGTGCCAGCAGTATTCTGGGTAACCAGCCCCAGCATTTT.

This clonotype was observed a few times. This sequence joins TRBV2 and TRBJ2-1; weak D call: TRBD2 (6 bases). Germline values: CDR1 SNHLY, CDR2 FYNNEI. V dropped 6 bases and J dropped 0 bases, with 12 bases sitting between them. The CDR3 loop spans 15 amino acids. The CDR3 spells CASRQEGSSYNEQFF. In DNA form, the CDR3 reads TGTGCCAGCAGGCAGGAGGGAAGCTCCTACAATGAGCAGTTCTTC.

The J gene is TRBJ2-1, the V gene TRBV14, with 8 bases aligning to TRBD2. The CDR3 extends over 17 amino acids. V lost 3 bases, J lost 0 bases, and 7 bases stayed unmatched. CDR1 and CDR2 from the germline V gene are SGHDN and FVKESK. CDR3 amino acids: CASSQLLSGSSYNEQFF. CDR3 bases: TGTGCCAGCAGCCAGTTACTAAGCGGGAGCTCCTACAATGAGCAGTTCTTC. The variable domain in full, with the rest retrieved from reference TRBV14 and TRBJ2-1, is EAGVTQFPSHSVIEKGQTVTLRCDPISGHDNLYWYRRVMGKEIKFLLHFVKESKQDESGMPNNRFLAERTGGTYSTLKVQPAELEDSGVYFCASSQLLSGSSYNEQFFGPGTRLTVL.

The rearrangement uses TRBV7-9 and TRBJ2-5, with a tentative D call TRBD1 (6 bases). Trimming cost V 5 bases and J 5 bases, with 12 bases left between them. The CDR3 totals 13 residues. From germline, CDR1 is SEHNR and CDR2 FQNEAQ (reference sequence). CDR3 bases: TGTGCCAGCAGCACGCAGGGGCCGGAGACCCAGTACTTC. It yields the protein CASSTQGPETQYF.

The sample holds many counts of this clonotype. CDR3 amino acids: CASTHLTLTLLKGTDTQYF. Written as DNA, the CDR3 is TGTGCCAGCACCCACCTTACCTTGACCCTACTAAAAGGCACAGATACGCAGTATTTT. V and J are TRBV28 and TRBJ2-3; D ambiguous. Germline V gene data show CDR1 as MDHEN and CDR2 as SYDVKM. Trimming removed 7 bases from V and 1 base from J, with 27 bases in between. This CDR3 has 19 amino acids.

The chain has TRBV2 and TRBJ2-2; 8 bases match TRBD1. The CDR3 runs to 14 residues. The V gene's germline CDR1 is SNHLY and CDR2 FYNNEI. Unmatched junction bases numbered 8, after V lost 7 bases and J lost 7 bases. The CDR3 loop is CASTRQGAGGELFF. The CDR3 nucleotides read TGTGCCAGCACCCGGCAGGGGGCCGGCGGGGAGCTGTTTTTT.

V and J are TRBV10-3 and TRBJ2-7; no definite D call. With 11 bases removed from V and 3 bases from J, the gap between germline ends came to 14 bases. Germline V gives CDR1 ENHRY, CDR2 SYGVKD. CDR3 length: 12 residues. The CDR3 loop reads CAFTERLYEQYF. In DNA form, the CDR3 reads TGTGCCTTCACTGAGAGGCTCTACGAGCAGTACTTC.